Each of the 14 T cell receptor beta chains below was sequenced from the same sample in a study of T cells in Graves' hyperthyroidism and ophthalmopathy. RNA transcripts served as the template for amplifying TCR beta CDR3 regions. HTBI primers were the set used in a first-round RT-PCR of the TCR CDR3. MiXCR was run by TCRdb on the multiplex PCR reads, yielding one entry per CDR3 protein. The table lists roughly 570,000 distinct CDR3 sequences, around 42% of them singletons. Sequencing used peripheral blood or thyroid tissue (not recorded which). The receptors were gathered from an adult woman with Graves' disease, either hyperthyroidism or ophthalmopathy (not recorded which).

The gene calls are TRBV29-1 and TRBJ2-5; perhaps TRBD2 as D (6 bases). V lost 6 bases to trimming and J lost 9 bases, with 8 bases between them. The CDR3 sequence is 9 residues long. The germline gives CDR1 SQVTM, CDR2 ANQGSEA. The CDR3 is CSVGEAQYF. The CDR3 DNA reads TGCAGCGTGGGGGAGGCCCAGTACTTC.

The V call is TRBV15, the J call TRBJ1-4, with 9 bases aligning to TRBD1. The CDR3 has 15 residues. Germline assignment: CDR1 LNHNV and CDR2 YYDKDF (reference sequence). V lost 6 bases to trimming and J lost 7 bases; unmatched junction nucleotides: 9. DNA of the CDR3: TGTGCCACCAGTCTAGACCGGGACAGGGTTGAAAAACTGTTTTTT. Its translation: CATSLDRDRVEKLFF. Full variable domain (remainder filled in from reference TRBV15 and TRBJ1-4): DAMVIQNPRYQVTQFGKPVTLSCSQTLNHNVMYWYQQKSSQAPKLLFHYYDKDFNNEADTPDNFQSRRPNTSFCFLDIRSPGLGDTAMYLCATSLDRDRVEKLFFGSGTQLSVL.

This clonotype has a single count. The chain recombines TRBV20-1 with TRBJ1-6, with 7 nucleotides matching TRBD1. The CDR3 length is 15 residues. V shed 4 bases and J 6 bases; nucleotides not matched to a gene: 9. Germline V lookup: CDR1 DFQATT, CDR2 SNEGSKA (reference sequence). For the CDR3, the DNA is TGCAGTGCTACCGACAGGGCTAACCCTAATTCACCCCTCCACTTT. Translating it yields CSATDRANPNSPLHF.

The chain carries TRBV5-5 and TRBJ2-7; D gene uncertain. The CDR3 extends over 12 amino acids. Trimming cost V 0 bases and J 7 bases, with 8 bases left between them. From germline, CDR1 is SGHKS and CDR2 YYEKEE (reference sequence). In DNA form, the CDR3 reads TGTGCCAGCAGCTTGGTCCTTGAAGAGCAGTACTTC. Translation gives CASSLVLEEQYF.

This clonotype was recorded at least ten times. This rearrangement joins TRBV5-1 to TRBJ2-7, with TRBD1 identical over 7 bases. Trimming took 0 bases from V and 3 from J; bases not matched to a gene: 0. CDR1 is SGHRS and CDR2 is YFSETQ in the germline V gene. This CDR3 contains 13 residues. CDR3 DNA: TGCGCCAGCAGCTTGGGGACAGGCTACGAGCAGTACTTC. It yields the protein CASSLGTGYEQYF.

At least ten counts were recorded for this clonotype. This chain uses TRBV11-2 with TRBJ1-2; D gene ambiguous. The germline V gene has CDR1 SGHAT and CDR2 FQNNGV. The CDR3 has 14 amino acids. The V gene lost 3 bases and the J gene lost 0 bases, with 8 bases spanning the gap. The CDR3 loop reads CASSFSGPNYGYTF. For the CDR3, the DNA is TGTGCCAGCAGCTTCTCCGGCCCTAACTATGGCTACACCTTC.

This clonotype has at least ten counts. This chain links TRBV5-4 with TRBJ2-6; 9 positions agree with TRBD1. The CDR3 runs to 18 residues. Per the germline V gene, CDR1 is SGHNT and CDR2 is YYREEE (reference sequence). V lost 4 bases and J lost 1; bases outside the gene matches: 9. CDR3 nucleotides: TGTGCCAGCAGCCCCGTCGGGACAGGGCCATCTGGGGCCAACGTCCTGACTTTC. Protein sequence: CASSPVGTGPSGANVLTF.

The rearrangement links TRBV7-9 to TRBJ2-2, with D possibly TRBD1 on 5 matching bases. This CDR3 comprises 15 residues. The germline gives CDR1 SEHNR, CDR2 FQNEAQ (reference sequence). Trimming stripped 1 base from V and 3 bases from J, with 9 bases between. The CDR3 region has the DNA TGTGCCAGCAGCTTAGACAGGTCTTACACCGGGGAGCTGTTTTTT. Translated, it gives CASSLDRSYTGELFF.

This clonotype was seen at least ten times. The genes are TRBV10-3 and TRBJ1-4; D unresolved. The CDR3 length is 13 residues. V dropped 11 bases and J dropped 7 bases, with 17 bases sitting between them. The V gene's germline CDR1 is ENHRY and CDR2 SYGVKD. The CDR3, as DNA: TGTGCCTCGAATGACAAGACCCTTGAAAAACTGTTTTTT. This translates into CASNDKTLEKLFF.

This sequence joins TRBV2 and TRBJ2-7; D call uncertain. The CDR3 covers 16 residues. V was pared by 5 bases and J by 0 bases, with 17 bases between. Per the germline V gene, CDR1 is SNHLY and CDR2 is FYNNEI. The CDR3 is CASSYLAGPISYEQYF. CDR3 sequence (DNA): TGTGCCAGCAGTTACCTGGCAGGACCGATCTCCTACGAGCAGTACTTC.

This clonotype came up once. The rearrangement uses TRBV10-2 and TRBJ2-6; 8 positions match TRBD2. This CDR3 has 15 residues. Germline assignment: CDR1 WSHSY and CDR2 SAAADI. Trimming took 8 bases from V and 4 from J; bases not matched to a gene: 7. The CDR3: CASYAGGTGANVLTF. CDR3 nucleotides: TGCGCCAGCTACGCGGGAGGCACCGGGGCCAACGTCCTGACTTTC.

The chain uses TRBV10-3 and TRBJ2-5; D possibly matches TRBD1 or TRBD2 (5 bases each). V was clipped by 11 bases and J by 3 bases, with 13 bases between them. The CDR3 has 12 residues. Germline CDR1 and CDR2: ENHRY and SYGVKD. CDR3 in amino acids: CAHQLGEETQYF. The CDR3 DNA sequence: TGTGCCCACCAGCTGGGGGAAGAGACCCAGTACTTC.

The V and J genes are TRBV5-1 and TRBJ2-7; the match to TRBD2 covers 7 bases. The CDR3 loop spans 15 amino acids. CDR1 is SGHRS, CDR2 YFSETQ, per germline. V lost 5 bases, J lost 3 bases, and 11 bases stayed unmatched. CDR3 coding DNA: TGCGCCAGCAGTAATGGGACTACTCAAGTCTACGAGCAGTACTTC. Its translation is CASSNGTTQVYEQYF.

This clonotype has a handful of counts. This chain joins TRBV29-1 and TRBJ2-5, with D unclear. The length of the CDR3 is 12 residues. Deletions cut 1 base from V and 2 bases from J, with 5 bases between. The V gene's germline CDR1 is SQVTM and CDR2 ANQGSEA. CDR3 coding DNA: TGCAGCGTTGAAGTTACGCAAGAGACCCAGTACTTC. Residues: CSVEVTQETQYF.